This entry is about one T cell receptor beta chain. Primers included in the PCR were 60 Vbeta and 13 Jbeta primers. Libraries were prepared by immunoSEQ multiplex PCR; TCRdb keeps only in-frame clonotypes and omits some of them. The sample records about 120,000 clones, roughly three quarters being singletons. The J segment lost 0 bases and the V segment lost 4 bases, leaving 7 bases of the junction unmatched. The germline CDR1 and CDR2 sequences are SGHRS and YFSETQ. The CDR3 has 17 residues. This sample was taken from a study of cytomegalovirus exposure and HLA in healthy donors. As for the study in general: The Caucasian-associated ancestry cluster held under 90% of 300 to 500 genotyped donors.

The J gene is TRBJ1-6, the V gene TRBV5-1, with TRBD1 matching 7 bases. The TCR was taken from a man aged 18-30 years in good health and CMV-seronegative. Sequenced material: PBMCs. This CDR3 is CASSTGQTSSYNSPLHF. Here the CDR3 DNA reads TGCGCCAGCAGCACGGGACAGACGAGCTCCTATAATTCACCCCTCCACTTT.